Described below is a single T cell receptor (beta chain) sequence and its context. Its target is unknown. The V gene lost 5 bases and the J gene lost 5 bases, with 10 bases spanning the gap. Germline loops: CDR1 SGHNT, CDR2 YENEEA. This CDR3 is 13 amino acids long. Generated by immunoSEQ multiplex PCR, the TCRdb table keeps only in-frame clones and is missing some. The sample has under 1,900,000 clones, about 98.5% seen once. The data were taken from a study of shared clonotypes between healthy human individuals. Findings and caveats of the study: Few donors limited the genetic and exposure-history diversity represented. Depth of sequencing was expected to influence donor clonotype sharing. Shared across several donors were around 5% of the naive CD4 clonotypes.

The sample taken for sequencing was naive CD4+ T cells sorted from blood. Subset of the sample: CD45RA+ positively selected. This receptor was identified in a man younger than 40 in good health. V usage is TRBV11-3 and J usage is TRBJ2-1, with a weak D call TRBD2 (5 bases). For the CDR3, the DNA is TGTGCCAGCAGCCGGGGATCTAACAATGAGCAGTTCTTC. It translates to CASSRGSNNEQFF.